The 2 T cell receptor beta chains below were found in one sample sequenced in a study of blood T cell repertoires in COVID-19 (dated by TCRdb to 2020 to 2021). Library generation was performed with the immunoSEQ multiplex PCR assay. TCRdb obtained this table from immuneACCESS and retained in-frame rearrangements with V and J assigned. These tables miss some clones; where compared with another copy, unresolved V genes account for less than half of the shortfall, and the remainder is unexplained. The sample profile shows about 260,000 clones; 83% of them were found once. The ten largest clonotypes hold roughly 10% of the sample. Sequencing was carried out using peripheral blood. Every receptor here comes from a woman aged 45-60 years who had recovered from COVID-19.

Regarding this clone: Other nucleotide sequences from this sample produce the same CDR3. The chain combines TRBV6-5 with TRBJ1-5; the D gene is possibly TRBD1 (6 bases). In germline, CDR1 is MNHEY, CDR2 SVGAGI. The CDR3 runs 13 residues. V was clipped by 6 bases and J by 2 bases, with 8 bases between them. The CDR3: CASSRTGNQPQHF. In nucleotides, the CDR3 is TGTGCCAGCAGCAGGACAGGCAATCAGCCCCAGCATTTT.

This clone has just one count. The chain uses TRBV9 and TRBJ2-5; TRBD1 is a possible D gene (5 bases). The CDR3 loop spans 15 amino acids. Germline V lookup: CDR1 SGDLS, CDR2 YYNGEE. V lost 4 bases to trimming and J lost 2 bases, with 15 bases between them. Here the CDR3 reads CASSPKAGWQETQYF. The CDR3 nucleotides read TGTGCCAGCAGCCCCAAGGCAGGGTGGCAAGAGACCCAGTACTTC.